A single T cell receptor (beta chain) is shown here with its context. These data are taken from a study of T cells in Graves' hyperthyroidism and ophthalmopathy. Amplified regions were TCR beta CDR3 sequences from RNA transcripts. The HTBI set primed first-round TCR CDR3 RT-PCR. TCRdb re-called the multiplex PCR reads through MiXCR, storing one row per CDR3 protein. Of just under 750,000 distinct CDR3 sequences listed, approximately 36% are singletons. This CDR3 is 15 amino acids long. V was pared by 7 bases and J by 5 bases, with 7 bases of the junction left unmatched. Germline CDR1 and CDR2: WSHSY and SAAADI.

V is TRBV10-2 and J is TRBJ1-6; 8 bases are shared with TRBD1. This sequence originates from a woman in her thirties or forties with Graves' hyperthyroidism. Sequences were obtained from blood. CDR3 sequence (DNA): TGCGCCAGCATGAAGGGGGGACAGGATAATTCACCCCTCCACTTT. Protein sequence: CASMKGGQDNSPLHF.